This T cell receptor (beta chain) was sequenced in a study of cytomegalovirus exposure and HLA in healthy donors. Findings and caveats of the study: Reportedly, TCR beta sequences accurately predicted HLA-A and HLA-B alleles in most subjects. Available immune exposure information was restricted to CMV serostatus only.

As for this clone: Its specificity is not known.

The germline gives CDR1 WSHSY, CDR2 SAAADI. The CDR3 has 17 amino acids. V shed 0 bases, J shed 3 bases, and the junction held 5 bases outside the gene matches. The PCR contained 60 Vbeta and 13 Jbeta primers. Assay: immunoSEQ multiplex PCR; the TCRdb copy retains only in-frame clones and omits some. The sample holds 90,000 or so clones, 70% to 75% seen once. The clonotype comes from a woman aged 18-30 years in good health and CMV-seropositive. The chain uses TRBV10-2 and TRBJ2-5; 12 bases fit TRBD2. Sequences were obtained from PBMCs. The CDR3 DNA reads TGCGCCAGCAGTGAGTCGAGGTCTAGCGGGGGGGAAGAGACCCAGTACTTC. Translation: CASSESRSSGGEETQYF.